This TCR beta chain emerged from a study of blood T cells in healthy people across ages. Using a J-beta primer mix together with a sample-barcoded 5' primer, a second PCR was run for about 6 to 11 cycles. TCRdb fed the 5' RACE reads into MiXCR, producing one record per CDR3 protein. The sample consists of some 760,000 distinct CDR3 sequences, around 25% of them appearing once. In this sample, this clonotype turned up a few times. Its antigen is undetermined. Study conclusions and caveats: More naive CD4+ cells and higher diversity were found in long-lived than in aged donors.

V was shortened by 3 bases and J by 2 bases, with 13 bases between the two germline ends. The V gene's germline CDR1 is SQVTM and CDR2 ANQGSEA. The CDR3 is 14 amino acids. The same sample was also used in a study of T cells of mothers and their children.

The sample taken for sequencing was blood. V is TRBV29-1 and J is TRBJ1-2; maybe TRBD1 (6 bases). The TCR sequence derives from a boy between 10 and 17 years old in good health. The CDR3 sequence is CSVDRGQTNYGYTF. CDR3 DNA: TGCAGCGTTGACAGGGGCCAAACAAACTATGGCTACACCTTC.